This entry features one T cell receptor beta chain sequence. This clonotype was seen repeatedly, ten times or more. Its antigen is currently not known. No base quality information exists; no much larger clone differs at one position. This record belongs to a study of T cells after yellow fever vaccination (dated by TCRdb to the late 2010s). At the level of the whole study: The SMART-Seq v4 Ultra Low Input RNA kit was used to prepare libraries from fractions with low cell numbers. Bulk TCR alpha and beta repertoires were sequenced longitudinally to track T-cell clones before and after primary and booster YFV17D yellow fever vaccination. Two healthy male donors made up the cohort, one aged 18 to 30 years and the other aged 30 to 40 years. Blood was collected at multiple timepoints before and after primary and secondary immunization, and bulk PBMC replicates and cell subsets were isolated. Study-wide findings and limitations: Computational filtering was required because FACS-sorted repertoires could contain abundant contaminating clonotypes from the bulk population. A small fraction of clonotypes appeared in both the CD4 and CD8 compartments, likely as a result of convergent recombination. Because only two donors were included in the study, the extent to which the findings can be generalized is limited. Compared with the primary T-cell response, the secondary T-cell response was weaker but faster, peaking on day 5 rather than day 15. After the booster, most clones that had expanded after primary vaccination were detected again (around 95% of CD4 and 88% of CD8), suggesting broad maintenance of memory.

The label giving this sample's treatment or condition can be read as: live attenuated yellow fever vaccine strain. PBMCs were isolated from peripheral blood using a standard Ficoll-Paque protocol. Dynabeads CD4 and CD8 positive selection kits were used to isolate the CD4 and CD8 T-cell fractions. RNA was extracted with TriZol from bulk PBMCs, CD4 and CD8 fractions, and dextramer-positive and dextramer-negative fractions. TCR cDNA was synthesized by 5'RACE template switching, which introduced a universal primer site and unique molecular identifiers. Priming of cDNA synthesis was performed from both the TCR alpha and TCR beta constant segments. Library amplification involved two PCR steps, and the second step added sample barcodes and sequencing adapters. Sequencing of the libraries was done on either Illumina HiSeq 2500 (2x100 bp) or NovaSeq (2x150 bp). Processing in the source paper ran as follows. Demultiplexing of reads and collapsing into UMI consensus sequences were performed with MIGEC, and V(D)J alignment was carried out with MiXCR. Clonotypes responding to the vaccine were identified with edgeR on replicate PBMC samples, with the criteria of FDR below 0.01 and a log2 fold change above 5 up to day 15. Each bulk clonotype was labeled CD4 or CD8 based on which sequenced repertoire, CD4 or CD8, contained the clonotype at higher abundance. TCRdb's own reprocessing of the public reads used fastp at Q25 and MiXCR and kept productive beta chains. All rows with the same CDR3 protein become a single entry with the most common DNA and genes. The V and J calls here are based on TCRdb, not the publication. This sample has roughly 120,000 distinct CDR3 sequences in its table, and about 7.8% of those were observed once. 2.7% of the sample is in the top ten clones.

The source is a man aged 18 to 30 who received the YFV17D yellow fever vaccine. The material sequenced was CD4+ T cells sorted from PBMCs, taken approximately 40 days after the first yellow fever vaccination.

The CDR3 protein: CASSFASGGYTDTQYF. The DNA sequence is TGTGCCAGCAGCTTCGCTAGCGGGGGCTACACAGATACGCAGTATTTT. The rearrangement joined TRBV7-8 to TRBJ2-3; 10 bases in between match TRBD2. CDR1 SGHVS and CDR2 FQNEAQ were looked up in the germline V gene. After removal of 3 bases from V and 2 bases from J, the junction retains 5 bases not matched to a gene. The CDR3 holds 16 amino acids from the cysteine to the phenylalanine. Only the CDR3 DNA stays, 48 bases, in frame from base 1.